This T cell receptor beta chain was obtained from a study of spatial heterogeneity in lung cancer. TCRdb itself ran the 5' RACE reads through MiXCR, one entry per CDR3 protein. The sample shows some 1,200 distinct CDR3 sequences, less than 15% of them seen only once. This CDR3 comprises 15 residues. V was trimmed by 6 bases and J by 1 base, leaving 14 bases between them. By frequency in the sample, this clonotype is large (0.1 to 1%). Regarding time point: sample taken at primary tumor resection. Without sorting, whole RNA was sequenced from tumor, nontumor lung or frozen PBMC. The roughly 66 donors had untreated early-stage non-small cell lung cancer.

The sequence derives from a male donor with early-stage non-small cell lung cancer. This chain joins TRBV12-3 or TRBV12-4 and TRBJ2-3; the D gene is possibly TRBD2 (5 bases). The sequences come from normal lung tissue next to the tumor, collected at surgery. This CDR3 is CASSIGSGRTDTQYF. As DNA, the CDR3 is TGTGCCAGCAGCATCGGAAGCGGACGCACAGATACGCAGTATTTT.